A selection of T cell receptor beta chains follows, all from one sample in a study of early T cells in non-severe SARS-CoV-2 infection. TCRdb ran MiXCR on the 5' RACE reads and lists one entry per CDR3 protein. The sample holds about 16,000 distinct CDR3 sequences, around 5.1% seen once. Sequencing used whole blood. These receptors originate from an adult who was a healthcare worker with PCR-confirmed SARS-CoV-2 infection or an uninfected control (not recorded which). Each CDR3 is given with its conserved first and last residue. The D gene is left open where the match is weak. Only some rows state a clone size, as once, few, many or a class for expanded clones.

>few|NA|12|TRBJ1-2|TRBV20-1
TGCAGTGCTGCCTCCGGGGCCTATGGCTACACCTTC
CSAASGAYGYTF
>medium-sized|TRBD2|13|TRBJ2-7|TRBV15
TGTGCCACCAGCACAGGACTAGCCTACGAGCAGTACTTC
CATSTGLAYEQYF
>medium-sized|TRBD2|14|TRBJ2-1|TRBV7-2
TGTGCCAGCAGCTTAGCCCTGCGGACTAGCGTGGGGTTCTTC
CASSLALRTSVGFF
>many|TRBD1|13|TRBJ1-4|TRBV20-1
TGCAGTGCTCAGACAGGGGGAAGTGAAAAACTGTTTTTT
CSAQTGGSEKLFF
>NA|NA|13|TRBJ1-2|TRBV19
TGTGCCAGTAGTATAGCGGGAGACTATGGCTACACCTTC
CASSIAGDYGYTF
>many|NA|14|TRBJ2-7|TRBV3-1
TGTGCCAGCAGCACTTCCGTCGGGGTCCGGGAGCAGTACTTC
CASSTSVGVREQYF
>many|NA|14|TRBJ2-1|TRBV7-2
TGTGCCAGCAGCTTAGTGCAGGGTCTAAATGAGCAGTTCTTC
CASSLVQGLNEQFF
>many|NA|12|TRBJ2-5|TRBV5-1
TGCGCCAGCAGCCCTCTCGGGGAGACCCAGTACTTC
CASSPLGETQYF
>many|NA|13|TRBJ1-1|TRBV6-5
TGTGCCAGCAGTTACTCAAGGAACACTGAAGCTTTCTTT
CASSYSRNTEAFF
>many|NA|18|TRBJ2-3|TRBV5-1
TGCGCCAGCAGCTTGCCCATAGCAGGTGGGGCCGGGGCAGATACGCAGTATTTT
CASSLPIAGGAGADTQYF
>medium-sized|NA|12|TRBJ2-5|TRBV20-1
TGCAGTGCTAGAGAGCTTAAGGAGACCCAGTACTTC
CSARELKETQYF
>many|TRBD1|16|TRBJ1-1|TRBV6-6
TGTGCCAGCAGTCCCCGACAGGGAGAAATGAACACTGAAGCTTTCTTT
CASSPRQGEMNTEAFF
>few|TRBD2|16|TRBJ2-3|TRBV11-2
TGTGCCAGCAGCCGGCTCGGGCTAGCGGGAGCAGATACGCAGTATTTT
CASSRLGLAGADTQYF
>medium-sized|NA|16|TRBJ1-1|TRBV24-1
TGTGCCACCAGTTCCAAGTGGGACACTGAGGGCACTGAAGCTTTCTTT
CATSSKWDTEGTEAFF
>NA|TRBD2|15|TRBJ2-1|TRBV12-3/TRBV12-4
TGTGCCAGCAGCGCGGGACTAGCGGGAGGGAATGAGCAGTTCTTC
CASSAGLAGGNEQFF
>many|NA|12|TRBJ2-7|TRBV7-2
TGTGCCAGCAGAGAAGCAGGCTACGAGCAGTACTTC
CASREAGYEQYF
>many|NA|13|TRBJ2-5|TRBV3-1
TGTGCCAGCAGCTCCCGTGGGGAAGAGACCCAGTACTTC
CASSSRGEETQYF
>NA|NA|13|TRBJ2-1|TRBV7-9
TGTGCCAGCAGCTTAGTGTACTACAATGAGCAGTTCTTC
CASSLVYYNEQFF
>many|NA|13|TRBJ1-1|TRBV10-1
TGCGCCAGCAGTTCAGTGATGAACACTGAAGCTTTCTTT
CASSSVMNTEAFF
>medium-sized|NA|16|TRBJ2-1|TRBV3-1
TGTGCCAGCAGCCACGCGAGGGCAGGGAAAAACAATGAGCAGTTCTTC
CASSHARAGKNNEQFF
>many|TRBD2|14|TRBJ2-1|TRBV20-1
TGCAGTGCTGTTAGCGGGAGCTCCTACAATGAGCAGTTCTTC
CSAVSGSSYNEQFF
>few|NA|16|TRBJ2-2|TRBV7-8
TGTGCCAGCAGCTTATGGGGTAGTCAGAACACCGGGGAGCTGTTTTTT
CASSLWGSQNTGELFF
>few|NA|15|TRBJ1-2|TRBV4-3
TGCGCCAGCAGCCAAGATCTGGCAGGGAACTATGGCTACACCTTC
CASSQDLAGNYGYTF
>many|NA|13|TRBJ2-5|TRBV29-1
TGCAGCGTTAAGCGACCGAGCCAAGAGACCCAGTACTTC
CSVKRPSQETQYF
>many|TRBD1|15|TRBJ2-2|TRBV29-1
TGCAGCGTCAAGGCGGCAGGGACAGGGGGCGGGGAGCTGTTTTTT
CSVKAAGTGGGELFF
>medium-sized|NA|15|TRBJ2-7|TRBV7-2
TGTGCCAGCAGCCCTCCGGGAGTCCGTGGATACGAGCAGTACTTC
CASSPPGVRGYEQYF
>NA|TRBD2|17|TRBJ2-1|TRBV5-1
TGCGCCAGCAGCTTTAACCCGGGGACTAGCGGGAGGGGTGAGCAGTTCTTC
CASSFNPGTSGRGEQFF
>many|NA|13|TRBJ1-1|TRBV5-1
TGCGCCAGCAGCGCGGCAGTCGTGACTGAAGCTTTCTTT
CASSAAVVTEAFF
>many|NA|15|TRBJ2-3|TRBV5-6
TGTGCCAGCAGTCGCCGGCCCCTCGCTACAGATACGCAGTATTTT
CASSRRPLATDTQYF
>medium-sized|TRBD2|16|TRBJ2-7|TRBV5-1
TGCGCCAGCAGCTTGGTCGGGACTAGCGGGACCTACGAGCAGTACTTC
CASSLVGTSGTYEQYF
>many|NA|14|TRBJ2-2|TRBV28
TGTGCCAGCAGTTTACCGCCTTTCGACGGGGAGCTGTTTTTT
CASSLPPFDGELFF
>NA|NA|14|TRBJ2-7|TRBV10-3
TGTGCCATCAGTGAGGTGACAGCACCCTACGAGCAGTACTTC
CAISEVTAPYEQYF
>NA|TRBD2|14|TRBJ2-7|TRBV27
TGTGCCAGCAGTTTAGCGGGAGCACCCTACGAGCAGTACTTC
CASSLAGAPYEQYF
>many|TRBD2|16|TRBJ2-7|TRBV7-2
TGTGCCAGCAGCCCACTGGGACTAGCGGGGTCCTACGAGCAGTACTTC
CASSPLGLAGSYEQYF
>many|NA|15|TRBJ2-3|TRBV27
TGTGCCAGCAGTTTACTCGCGGCTCGGCGTGGCACGCAGTATTTT
CASSLLAARRGTQYF
>NA|NA|14|TRBJ2-2|TRBV7-2
TGTGCCAGCATCGGGTCGGGGGTCACCGGGGAGCTGTTTTTT
CASIGSGVTGELFF
>many|NA|14|TRBJ2-2|TRBV24-1
TGTGCCACCAGTGATGGTAGGGACACCGGGGAGCTGTTTTTT
CATSDGRDTGELFF
>many|TRBD1|15|TRBJ2-1|TRBV11-3
TGTGCCAGCAGCGGACGGACAGGGGACTACAATGAGCAGTTCTTC
CASSGRTGDYNEQFF
>many|NA|15|TRBJ2-6|TRBV7-8
TGTGCCAGCAGCTTTAGGTTCTCTGGGGCCAACGTCCTGACTTTC
CASSFRFSGANVLTF
>medium-sized|TRBD1|13|TRBJ1-1|TRBV19
TGTGCCAGTAGTCCCGACAGGGTCACTGAAGCTTTCTTT
CASSPDRVTEAFF
>NA|TRBD1|16|TRBJ1-3|TRBV27
TGTGCCAGCAGTTCACGGACAGGGGGCGATGGAAACACCATATATTTT
CASSSRTGGDGNTIYF
>many|NA|15|TRBJ2-3|TRBV14
TGTGCCAGCAGCCAAAGGCGGGGTGGGACAGATACGCAGTATTTT
CASSQRRGGTDTQYF
>NA|TRBD2|14|TRBJ2-7|TRBV12-3/TRBV12-4
TGTGCCAGCAGTTCAGGACTAGCGGACTACGAGCAGTACTTC
CASSSGLADYEQYF
>NA|TRBD1|18|TRBJ2-1|TRBV30
TGTGCCTGGAGTTCGTCCACAGCCCGGACAGGGAATTACAATGAGCAGTTCTTC
CAWSSSTARTGNYNEQFF
>many|TRBD1|15|TRBJ1-6|TRBV5-1
TGCGCCAGCAGGGCAGGGGGATACGATAATTCACCCCTCCACTTT
CASRAGGYDNSPLHF
>medium-sized|NA|14|TRBJ2-1|TRBV15
TGTGCCACCAGCAGATACAGGGTACGCAATGAGCAGTTCTTC
CATSRYRVRNEQFF
>many|TRBD2|16|TRBJ2-1|TRBV20-1
TGCAGTGCTAGTGTCGGAGCGGGAGGGCCGGACAATGAGCAGTTCTTC
CSASVGAGGPDNEQFF
>NA|TRBD1|16|TRBJ2-1|TRBV3-1
TGTGCCAGCAGCCAGCCGGGACAGGGTAAATACAATGAGCAGTTCTTC
CASSQPGQGKYNEQFF
>many|NA|14|TRBJ1-1|TRBV6-1
TGTGCCATCTCGGTGGCAGGCGGGGACACTGAAGCTTTCTTT
CAISVAGGDTEAFF
>many|NA|15|TRBJ2-3|TRBV20-1
TGCAGTGCCTCCCAGGGAGGGGGGAGCACAGATACGCAGTATTTT
CSASQGGGSTDTQYF
>many|NA|12|TRBJ2-4|TRBV18
TGTGCCAGCTCGGTGGACGAAAACATTCAGTACTTC
CASSVDENIQYF
>many|NA|14|TRBJ2-7|TRBV20-1
TGCAGTGCTAGAGATCGACGGAGGGGGAACGAGCAGTACTTC
CSARDRRRGNEQYF
>many|NA|16|TRBJ2-2|TRBV7-8
TGTGCCAGCAGCTTAGCGCGCGGGTGGAACACCGGGGAGCTGTTTTTT
CASSLARGWNTGELFF